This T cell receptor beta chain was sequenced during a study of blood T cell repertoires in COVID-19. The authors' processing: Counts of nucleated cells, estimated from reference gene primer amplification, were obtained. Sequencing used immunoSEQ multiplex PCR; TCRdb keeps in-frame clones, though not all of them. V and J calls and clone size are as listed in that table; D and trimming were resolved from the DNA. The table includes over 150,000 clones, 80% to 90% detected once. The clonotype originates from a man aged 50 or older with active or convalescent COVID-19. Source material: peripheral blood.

CDR3 residues: CASSSGLASYEQYF. For the CDR3, the DNA is TGTGCCAGCAGCTCGGGACTAGCGAGCTACGAGCAGTACTTC. The V gene is TRBV11-3, the J gene TRBJ2-7, with 10 bases that match TRBD2. This CDR3 contains 14 residues. Unmatched junction bases numbered 3, after V lost 4 bases and J lost 3 bases. From germline, CDR1 is SGHNT and CDR2 YENEEA.